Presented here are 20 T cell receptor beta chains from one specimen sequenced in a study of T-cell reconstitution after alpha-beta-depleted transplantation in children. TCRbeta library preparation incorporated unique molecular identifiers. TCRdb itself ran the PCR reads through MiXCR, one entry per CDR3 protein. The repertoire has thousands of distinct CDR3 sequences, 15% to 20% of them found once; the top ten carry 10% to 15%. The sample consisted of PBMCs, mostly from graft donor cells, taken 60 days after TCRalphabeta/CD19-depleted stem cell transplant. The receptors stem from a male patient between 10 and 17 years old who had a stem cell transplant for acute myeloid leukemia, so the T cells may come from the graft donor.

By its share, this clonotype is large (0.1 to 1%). CDR3 DNA: TGTGCCAGCACTGGACTATGGCAGTACAATGAGCAGTTCTTC. This translates into CASTGLWQYNEQFF. The V call is TRBV6-1, the J call TRBJ2-1; D possibly corresponds to TRBD2 (6 bases). The CDR3 runs to 14 residues. The V end lost 7 bases, the J end lost 4 bases, and 14 bases lay between the germline ends. Germline CDR1 and CDR2: MNHNS and SASEGT.

The CDR3 sequence is CASSPRRSQETQYF. CDR3 in DNA: TGTGCCAGCTCACCAAGGAGGAGTCAAGAGACCCAGTACTTC. The chain recombines TRBV18 with TRBJ2-5, with D tentatively TRBD2 (5 bases). V lost 2 bases and J 2 bases, leaving 9 bases between the germline ends. The CDR3 extends over 14 amino acids. Germline values: CDR1 KGHSH, CDR2 LQKENI.

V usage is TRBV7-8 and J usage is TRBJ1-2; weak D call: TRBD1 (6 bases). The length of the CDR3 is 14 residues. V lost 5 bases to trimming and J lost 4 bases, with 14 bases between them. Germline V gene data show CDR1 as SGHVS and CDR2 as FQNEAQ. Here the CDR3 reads CASSQQGRSYGYTF. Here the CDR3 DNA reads TGTGCCAGCAGCCAACAGGGCCGCTCCTATGGCTACACCTTC.

Written as DNA, the CDR3 is TGTGCCAGCAGCTTGGGGTCTAGCCTCCCCGGAAGGTCCTACAATGAGCAGTTCTTC. Protein product: CASSLGSSLPGRSYNEQFF. V usage is TRBV5-4 and J usage is TRBJ2-1, with D perhaps TRBD2 (5 bases). Trimming removed 0 bases at V and 1 base at J, with 20 bases between. The CDR3 consists of 19 residues. Germline CDR1 SGHNT, CDR2 YYREEE (reference sequence).

The CDR3 DNA follows: TGCAGTGCACCCAAACTAGCGGGGGGCCTTTCGAACACCGGGGAGCTGTTTTTT. This gives the protein CSAPKLAGGLSNTGELFF. V and J are TRBV20-1 and TRBJ2-2; 12 bases agree with TRBD2. J was trimmed by 0 bases and V by 6 bases; bases with no gene match: 11. The CDR3 is 18 residues long. The germline V gene encodes CDR1 DFQATT and CDR2 SNEGSKA (reference sequence).

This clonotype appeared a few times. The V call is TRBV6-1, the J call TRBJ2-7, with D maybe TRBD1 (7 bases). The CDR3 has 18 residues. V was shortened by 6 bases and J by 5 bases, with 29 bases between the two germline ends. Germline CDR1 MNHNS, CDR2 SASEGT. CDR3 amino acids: CASSPLWLGGGKLNEQYF. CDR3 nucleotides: TGTGCCAGCAGCCCTTTATGGTTAGGAGGGGGCAAGTTAAACGAGCAGTACTTC.

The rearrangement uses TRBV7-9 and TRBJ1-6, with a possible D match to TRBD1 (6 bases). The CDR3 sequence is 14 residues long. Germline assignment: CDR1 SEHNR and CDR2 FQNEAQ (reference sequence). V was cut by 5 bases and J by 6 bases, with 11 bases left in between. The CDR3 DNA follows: TGTGCCAGCAGCCAGGACAGTCGTAATTCACCCCTCCACTTT. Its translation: CASSQDSRNSPLHF.

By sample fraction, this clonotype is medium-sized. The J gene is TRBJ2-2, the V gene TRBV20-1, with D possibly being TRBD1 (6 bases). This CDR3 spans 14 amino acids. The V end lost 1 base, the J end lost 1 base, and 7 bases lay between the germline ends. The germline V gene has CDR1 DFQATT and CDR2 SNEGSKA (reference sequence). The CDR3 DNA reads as TGCAGTGCTAGAGCGACAGGGAACACCGGGGAGCTGTTTTTT. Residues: CSARATGNTGELFF.

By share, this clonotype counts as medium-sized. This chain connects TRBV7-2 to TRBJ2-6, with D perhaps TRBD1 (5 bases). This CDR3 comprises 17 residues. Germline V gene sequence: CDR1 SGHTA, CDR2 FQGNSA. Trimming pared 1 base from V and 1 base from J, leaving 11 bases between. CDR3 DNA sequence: TGTGCCAGCAGCTTAGGCCAACCAGGGTCTGGGGCCAACGTCCTGACTTTC. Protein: CASSLGQPGSGANVLTF.

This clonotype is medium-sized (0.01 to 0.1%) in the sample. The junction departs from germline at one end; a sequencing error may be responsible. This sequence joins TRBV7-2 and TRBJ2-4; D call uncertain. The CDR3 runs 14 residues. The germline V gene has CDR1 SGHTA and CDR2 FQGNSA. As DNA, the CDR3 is TGTGCCAGCAGCTTAGCAGTGGCCAGAAACATTCAGTACTTC. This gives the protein CASSLAVARNIQYF.

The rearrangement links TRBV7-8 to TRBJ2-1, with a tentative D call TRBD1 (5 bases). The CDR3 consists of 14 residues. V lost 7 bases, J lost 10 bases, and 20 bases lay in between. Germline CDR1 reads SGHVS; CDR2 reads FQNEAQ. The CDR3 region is CASNFKTVSTEQFF. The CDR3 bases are TGTGCCAGCAACTTTAAGACAGTTTCCACGGAGCAGTTCTTC.

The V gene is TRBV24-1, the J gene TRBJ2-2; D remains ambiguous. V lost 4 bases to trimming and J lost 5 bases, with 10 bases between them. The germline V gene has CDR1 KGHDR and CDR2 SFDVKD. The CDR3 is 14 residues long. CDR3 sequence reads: CATSDRAMTGELFF. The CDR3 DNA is TGTGCCACCAGTGACCGGGCCATGACCGGGGAGCTGTTTTTT.

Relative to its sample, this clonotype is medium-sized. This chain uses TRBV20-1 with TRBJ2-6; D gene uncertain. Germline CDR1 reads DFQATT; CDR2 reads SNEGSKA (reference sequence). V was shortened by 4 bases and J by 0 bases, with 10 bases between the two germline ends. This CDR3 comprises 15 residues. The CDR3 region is CSANSKGSGANVLTF. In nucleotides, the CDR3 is TGCAGTGCTAACAGTAAGGGCTCTGGGGCCAACGTCCTGACTTTC.

The CDR3 sequence is CAIGEGYLNEQFF. CDR3 coding DNA: TGTGCCATCGGAGAGGGCTACCTAAATGAGCAGTTCTTC. The chain is built from TRBV15 and TRBJ2-1, with D possibly matching TRBD2 (5 bases). With 10 bases removed from V and 7 bases from J, the gap between germline ends came to 17 bases. This CDR3 spans 13 amino acids. Germline assignment: CDR1 LNHNV and CDR2 YYDKDF (reference sequence). The full variable domain, completed using reference TRBV15 and TRBJ2-1, is DAMVIQNPRYQVTQFGKPVTLSCSQTLNHNVMYWYQQKSSQAPKLLFHYYDKDFNNEADTPDNFQSRRPNTSFCFLDIRSPGLGDTAMYLCAIGEGYLNEQFFGPGTRLTVL.

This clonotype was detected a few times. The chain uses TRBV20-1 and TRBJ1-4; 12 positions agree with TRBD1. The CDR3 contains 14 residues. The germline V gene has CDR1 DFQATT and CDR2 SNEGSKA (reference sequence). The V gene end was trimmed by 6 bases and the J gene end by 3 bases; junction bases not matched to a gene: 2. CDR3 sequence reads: CSAGQGAPNEKLFF. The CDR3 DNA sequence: TGCAGTGCGGGACAGGGGGCACCTAATGAAAAACTGTTTTTT.

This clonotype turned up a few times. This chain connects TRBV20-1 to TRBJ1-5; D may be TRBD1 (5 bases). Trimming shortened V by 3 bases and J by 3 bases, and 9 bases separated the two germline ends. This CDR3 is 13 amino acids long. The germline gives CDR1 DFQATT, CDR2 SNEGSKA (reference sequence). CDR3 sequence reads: CSASTGPNQPQHF. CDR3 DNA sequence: TGCAGTGCTAGTACGGGGCCCAATCAGCCCCAGCATTTT.

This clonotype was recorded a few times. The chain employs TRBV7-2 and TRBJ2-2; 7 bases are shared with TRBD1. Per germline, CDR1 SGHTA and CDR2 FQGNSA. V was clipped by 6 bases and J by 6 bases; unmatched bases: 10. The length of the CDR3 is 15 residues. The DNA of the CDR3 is TGTGCCAGCAGTCCTATCCAGGGGGAAGCCGGGGAGCTGTTTTTT. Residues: CASSPIQGEAGELFF.

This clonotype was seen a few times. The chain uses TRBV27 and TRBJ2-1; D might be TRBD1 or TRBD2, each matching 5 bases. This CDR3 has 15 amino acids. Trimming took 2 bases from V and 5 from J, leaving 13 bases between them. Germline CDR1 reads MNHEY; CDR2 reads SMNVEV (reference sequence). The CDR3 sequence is CASSLPGRIHNEQFF. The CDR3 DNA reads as TGTGCCAGCAGTTTACCGGGACGGATACACAATGAGCAGTTCTTC.

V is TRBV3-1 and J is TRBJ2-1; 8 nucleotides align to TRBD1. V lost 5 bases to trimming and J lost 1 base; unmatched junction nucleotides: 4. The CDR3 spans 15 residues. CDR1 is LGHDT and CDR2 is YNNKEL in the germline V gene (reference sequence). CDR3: CASSYRQGSYNEQFF. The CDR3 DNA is TGTGCCAGCAGCTACCGACAGGGGTCCTACAATGAGCAGTTCTTC.

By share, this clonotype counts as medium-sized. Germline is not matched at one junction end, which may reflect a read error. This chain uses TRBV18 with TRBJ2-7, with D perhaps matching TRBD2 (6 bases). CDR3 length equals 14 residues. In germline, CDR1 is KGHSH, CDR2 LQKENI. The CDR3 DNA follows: TGTGCCACCTCATGGGGGGTAGGCTCCTACGAGCAGTACTTC. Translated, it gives CATSWGVGSYEQYF.